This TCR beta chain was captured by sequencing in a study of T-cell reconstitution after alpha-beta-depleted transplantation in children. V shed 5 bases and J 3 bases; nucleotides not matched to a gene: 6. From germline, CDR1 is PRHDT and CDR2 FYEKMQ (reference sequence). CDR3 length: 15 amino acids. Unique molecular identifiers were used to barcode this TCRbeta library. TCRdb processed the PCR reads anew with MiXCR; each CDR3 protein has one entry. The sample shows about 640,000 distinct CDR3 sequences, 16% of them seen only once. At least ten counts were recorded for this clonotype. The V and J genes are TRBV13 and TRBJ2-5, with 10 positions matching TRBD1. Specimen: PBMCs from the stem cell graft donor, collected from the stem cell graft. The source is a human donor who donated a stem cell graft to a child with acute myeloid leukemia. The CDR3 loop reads CASSRDRGREETQYF. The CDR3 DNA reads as TGTGCCAGCAGCCGGGACAGGGGACGAGAAGAGACCCAGTACTTC.